The clone carrying this T cell receptor (beta chain) has a handful of counts. Its antigen is unidentified. TCRdb keeps only in-frame clones here, not all; method: immunoSEQ multiplex PCR. Of around 70,000 clones listed, about 85% are singletons. The sample comes from a study of T cell responses to AZD1222 COVID-19 vaccine. Study results and limitations: Spike-specific TCR breadth and depth rose after two AZD1222 doses. Repertoires were sampled only after the peak T cell response. Clonal diversity may have been underestimated in mostly white British donors. Recipients of AZD1222 seropositive at baseline numbered only 6 or 7.

The specimen was peripheral blood, collected 28 days after the second AZD1222 dose. The TCR comes from an adult who received the AZD1222 COVID-19 vaccine.

The CDR3 region has the DNA TGTGCCAGTAGTACGACAGGCGAAAAACTGTTTTTT. Protein sequence: CASSTTGEKLFF. The chain links TRBV19 to TRBJ1-4; possibly TRBD1 for D (6 bases). The CDR3 has 12 amino acids. V lost 4 bases, J lost 8 bases, and 8 bases lay in between. Looked up from germline, CDR1 is LNHDA and CDR2 is SQIVND (reference sequence).